Given below is one TCR beta chain in context. Its antigen remains unknown. The sample originates from a study of cytomegalovirus exposure and HLA in healthy donors. Notes on the study in general: The classifier was said to identify cytomegalovirus status with high specificity and sensitivity. The study flagged roughly 160 TCR beta chains as cytomegalovirus-associated.

The PCR used 60 Vbeta and 13 Jbeta primers. Profiling relied on immunoSEQ multiplex PCR, and the TCRdb table lists in-frame clones only, not all of them. The sample includes around 210,000 clones, roughly 73% of them seen just once. The CDR3 spans 14 residues. The germline V and J ends were trimmed by 10 bases and 6 bases, with 19 bases remaining between them. From germline, CDR1 is SGHNT and CDR2 YYREEE (reference sequence). The sample taken for sequencing was PBMCs. The chain combines TRBV5-4 with TRBJ2-2, with D possibly TRBD2 on 7 matching bases. The clonotype was recovered from a boy between 10 and 17 years old in good health and CMV-seronegative. The CDR3 region is CAQGLGGAAGELFF. Written as DNA, the CDR3 is TGTGCCCAGGGGCTAGGGGGGGCCGCCGGGGAGCTGTTTTTT.